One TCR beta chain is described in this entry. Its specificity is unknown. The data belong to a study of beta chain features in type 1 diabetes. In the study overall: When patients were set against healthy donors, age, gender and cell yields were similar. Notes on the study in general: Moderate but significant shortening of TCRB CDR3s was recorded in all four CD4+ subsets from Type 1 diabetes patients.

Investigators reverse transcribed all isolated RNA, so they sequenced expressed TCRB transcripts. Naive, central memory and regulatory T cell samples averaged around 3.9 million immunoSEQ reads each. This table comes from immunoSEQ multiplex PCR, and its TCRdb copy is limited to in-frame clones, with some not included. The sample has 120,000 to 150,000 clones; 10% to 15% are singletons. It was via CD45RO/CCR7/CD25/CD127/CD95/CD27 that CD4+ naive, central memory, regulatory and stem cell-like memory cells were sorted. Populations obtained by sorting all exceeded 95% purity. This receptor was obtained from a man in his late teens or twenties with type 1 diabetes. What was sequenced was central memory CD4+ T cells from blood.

CDR3 DNA sequence: TGTGCCAGCAGCCCAGGGACAGGAGTTTACAATGAGCAGTTCTTC. Translating it yields CASSPGTGVYNEQFF. V usage is TRBV11-1 and J usage is TRBJ2-1; TRBD1 matches at 8 bases. The V gene end was trimmed by 5 bases and the J gene end by 4 bases; junction bases not matched to a gene: 7. Germline values: CDR1 SGHAT, CDR2 FQDESV (reference sequence). The CDR3 is 15 residues long.